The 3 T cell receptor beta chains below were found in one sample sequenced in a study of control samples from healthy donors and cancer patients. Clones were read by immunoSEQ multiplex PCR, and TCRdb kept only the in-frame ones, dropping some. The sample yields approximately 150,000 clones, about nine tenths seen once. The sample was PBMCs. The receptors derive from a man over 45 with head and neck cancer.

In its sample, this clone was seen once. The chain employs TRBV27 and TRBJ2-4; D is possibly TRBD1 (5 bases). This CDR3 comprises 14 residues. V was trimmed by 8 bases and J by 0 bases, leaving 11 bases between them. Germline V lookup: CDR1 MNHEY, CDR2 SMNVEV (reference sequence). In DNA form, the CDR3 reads TGTGCCAGCCAGTCAGGGTTAGCCAAAAACATTCAGTACTTC. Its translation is CASQSGLAKNIQYF.

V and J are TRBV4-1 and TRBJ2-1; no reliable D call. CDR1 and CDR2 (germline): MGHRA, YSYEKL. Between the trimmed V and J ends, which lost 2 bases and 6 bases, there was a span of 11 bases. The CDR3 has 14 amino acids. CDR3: CASSQLNTANEQFF. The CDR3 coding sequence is TGCGCCAGCAGCCAATTGAATACCGCCAATGAGCAGTTCTTC.

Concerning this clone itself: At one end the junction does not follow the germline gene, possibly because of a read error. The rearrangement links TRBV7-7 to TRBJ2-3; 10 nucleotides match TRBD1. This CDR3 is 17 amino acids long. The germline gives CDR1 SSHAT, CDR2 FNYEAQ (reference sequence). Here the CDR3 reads CASSPTLDRGRTDTQYF. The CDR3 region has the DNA TGTGCTAGCAGCCCAACCCTCGACAGGGGGCGGACAGATACGCAGTATTTT.